The 17 T cell receptor beta chains presented below share a single source sample, sequenced in a study of CD4 T cells in relation to SARS-CoV-2 and coronaviruses. Unexposed donor CD4+ T cells date from about 2011-2018, before the COVID-19 pandemic. CD4+ T cells were isolated from the cells after 10 days of culture. Which antigens these TCRs recognize remains unknown. Method: immunoSEQ multiplex PCR; TCRdb's copy keeps in-frame clones and lacks some. The repertoire has about 18,000 clones, 70% to 90% of them found once; the top ten carry over 8.5%. The sequenced sample consisted of CD4+ T cells from PBMCs, cultured in vitro. Receptor source: a human donor in good health.

This clone occurred a few times. The V call is TRBV29-1, the J call TRBJ2-2, with 8 bases lining up with TRBD1. The length of the CDR3 is 14 residues. Germline CDR1 and CDR2: SQVTM and ANQGSEA. V lost 1 base to trimming and J lost 6 bases; unmatched junction nucleotides: 4. The CDR3: CSVEVTGGAGELFF. In DNA, the CDR3 is TGCAGCGTTGAAGTAACAGGGGGAGCCGGGGAGCTGTTTTTT.

This clone was recorded once. The chain combines TRBV4-2 with TRBJ2-7; 9 bases map to TRBD2. The CDR3 extends over 14 amino acids. Trimming removed 3 bases from V and 7 bases from J; junction bases left unmatched: 7. Germline V gene lookup returns CDR1 LGHNA and CDR2 YNFKEQ. CDR3 coding DNA: TGTGCCAGCAGCCAGAAAACTAGCGGGTGGGAGCAGTACTTC. Protein product: CASSQKTSGWEQYF.

This clone occurred once. The chain uses TRBV2 and TRBJ2-5; the match to TRBD1 covers 8 bases. The trim removed 4 bases at V and 5 bases at J, leaving 6 bases unmatched. CDR3 length: 14 amino acids. CDR1 is SNHLY and CDR2 is FYNNEI in the germline V gene. CDR3 sequence (DNA): TGTGCCAGCAGTGGGGGACAGGTTGTCGAGACCCAGTACTTC. Protein: CASSGGQVVETQYF.

The chain has TRBV7-2 and TRBJ2-3; 10 positions agree with TRBD2. The germline CDR1 and CDR2 sequences are SGHTA and FQGNSA. There are 16 residues in the CDR3. The J segment lost 1 base and the V segment lost 3 bases, leaving 4 bases of the junction unmatched. CDR3 in DNA: TGTGCCAGCAGCTTGGGGCTAGCGGGGGGCACAGATACGCAGTATTTT. This sequence encodes CASSLGLAGGTDTQYF.

This clone came up a few times. V is TRBV27 and J is TRBJ1-2; D is perhaps TRBD1 (6 bases). With 3 bases removed from V and 8 bases from J, the gap between germline ends came to 13 bases. CDR3 length: 13 amino acids. The germline gives CDR1 MNHEY, CDR2 SMNVEV (reference sequence). This CDR3 is CASSLQGSGGYTF. CDR3 in DNA: TGTGCCAGCAGTTTGCAGGGGTCGGGAGGCTACACCTTC.

The gene calls are TRBV5-1 and TRBJ2-2; D gene uncertain. V was pared by 4 bases and J by 3 bases, with 10 bases between. This CDR3 has 14 amino acids. Germline V CDR1 and CDR2: SGHRS, YFSETQ. The CDR3 DNA reads as TGCGCCAGCAGCGGAACCAAAGACACCGGGGAGCTGTTTTTT. This gives the protein CASSGTKDTGELFF. Using reference TRBV5-1 and TRBJ2-2 for the parts outside the CDR3, the full variable domain is KAGVTQTPRYLIKTRGQQVTLSCSPISGHRSVSWYQQTPGQGLQFLFEYFSETQRNKGNFPGRFSGRQFSNSRSEMNVSTLELGDSALYLCASSGTKDTGELFFGEGSRLTVL.

Only a few counts were recorded for this clone. This chain joins TRBV30 and TRBJ2-7; 10 nucleotides line up with TRBD1. This CDR3 region has 14 residues. Germline CDR1 is GTSNPN and CDR2 is SVGIG (reference sequence). Losses at the gene ends were 6 bases for V and 2 bases for J; bases not matched to a gene: 7. The CDR3 protein is CACTGTGVAYEQYF. CDR3 DNA sequence: TGTGCCTGCACCGGGACAGGGGTTGCCTACGAGCAGTACTTC.

This clone was observed once. This chain connects TRBV6-2 or TRBV6-3 to TRBJ2-7; 9 bases map to TRBD2. CDR1 is MNHEY, CDR2 SVGEGT, per germline. CDR3 size: 16 residues. Unmatched junction bases numbered 4, after V lost 1 base and J lost 0 bases. The DNA for the CDR3 is TGTGCCAGCAGTTACTGGGTTAGCGGGAGCTCCTACGAGCAGTACTTC. Translation gives CASSYWVSGSSYEQYF.

The rearrangement joins TRBV10-3 to TRBJ2-3; maybe TRBD1 (5 bases). The germline V and J ends were trimmed by 0 bases and 0 bases, with 13 bases remaining between them. CDR1 and CDR2 (germline): ENHRY, SYGVKD. This CDR3 has 17 amino acids. The CDR3 loop reads CAISESFQGTSTDTQYF. The CDR3 DNA is TGTGCCATCAGTGAGTCGTTTCAGGGTACTAGCACAGATACGCAGTATTTT.

The rearrangement links TRBV19 to TRBJ2-5; 9 bases line up with TRBD2. V trimming: 5 bases; J trimming: 4 bases; junction bases outside the gene matches: 5. This CDR3 is 14 amino acids long. Looked up from germline, CDR1 is LNHDA and CDR2 is SQIVND (reference sequence). In nucleotides, the CDR3 is TGTGCCAGTAGTTCACTAGCGGGTCGAGAGACCCAGTACTTC. Amino acid sequence: CASSSLAGRETQYF.

The rearrangement joins TRBV5-6 to TRBJ1-2; 10 bases agree with TRBD1. V trimming: 3 bases; J trimming: 4 bases; junction bases outside the gene matches: 12. The CDR3 length is 17 residues. Germline lookup yields CDR1 SGHDT and CDR2 YYEEEE. CDR3 in DNA: TGTGCCAGCAGCTCTTCGGGGACAGGGGCCTATACCTATGGCTACACCTTC. Its translation is CASSSSGTGAYTYGYTF.

CDR3 DNA: TGTGCCAGCAGCAGGTATACTGCCTACGAGCAGTACTTC. This gives the protein CASSRYTAYEQYF. This chain uses TRBV6-5 with TRBJ2-7; the D is unclear. This CDR3 contains 13 residues. The V and J ends lost 6 bases and 2 bases respectively, with 11 bases between them. CDR1 is MNHEY, CDR2 SVGAGI, per germline.

This chain uses TRBV19 with TRBJ2-2; 10 positions match TRBD1. The CDR3 extends over 15 amino acids. The junction had 5 bases not matched to a gene; V was cut back by 4 bases and J by 6 bases. CDR1 is LNHDA and CDR2 is SQIVND in the germline V gene (reference sequence). In nucleotides, the CDR3 is TGTGCCAGTAGTAAGGGGACAGGGGAGTCCGGGGAGCTGTTTTTT. It yields the protein CASSKGTGESGELFF.

This sequence joins TRBV7-6 and TRBJ2-7, with 8 bases identical to TRBD1. V shed 9 bases, J shed 3 bases, and the junction held 16 bases outside the gene matches. The CDR3 length is 16 residues. Germline V CDR1 and CDR2: SGHVS, FNYEAQ. CDR3 DNA sequence: TGTGCCAGAAGCCCTCAGGTCTCAGGGGGCCACTACGAGCAGTACTTC. This sequence encodes CARSPQVSGGHYEQYF.

This chain connects TRBV5-4 to TRBJ1-1, with 7 bases matching TRBD1. CDR1 SGHNT and CDR2 YYREEE come from the germline V gene (reference sequence). With V trimmed by 5 bases and J by 4 bases, 11 bases remained unmatched. CDR3 size: 15 residues. CDR3 nucleotides: TGTGCCAGCAGACACCTTCAGGGGGGTCCCACTGAAGCTTTCTTT. Residues: CASRHLQGGPTEAFF.

This clone was seen once. The chain is built from TRBV5-1 and TRBJ2-5; 10 nucleotides agree with TRBD2. Trimming at V came to 6 bases and at J to 2 bases, leaving 7 bases not matched to a gene. The CDR3 covers 15 residues. Germline V gene lookup returns CDR1 SGHRS and CDR2 YFSETQ. CDR3 DNA: TGCGCCAGCACCCCCGGACTAGCGGATCAAGAGACCCAGTACTTC. Its translation: CASTPGLADQETQYF.

The genes are TRBV3-1 (or the pseudogene TRBV3-2) and TRBJ2-7, with 10 bases that match TRBD2. J was trimmed by 0 bases and V by 2 bases; bases with no gene match: 4. The CDR3 consists of 16 residues. Germline V gives CDR1 LGHDT, CDR2 YNNKEL (reference sequence). The CDR3 bases are TGTGCCAGCAGCCAAACTAGCGGGGCGAACTCCTACGAGCAGTACTTC. It is translated as CASSQTSGANSYEQYF.